Sequencing of this T cell receptor beta chain was carried out in a study of T cells after yellow fever vaccination. Study-level information: When fractions had low cell numbers, they were prepared with SMART-Seq v4 Ultra Low Input. Overall study results and limits: Reappearance after the booster was seen for most primary-vaccination clones, at 96% CD4 and around 90% CD8.

Template switching with 5'RACE generated the TCR cDNA and added a universal primer site and UMIs. Each CDR3 protein gets one entry after TCRdb re-called the 5' RACE reads with MiXCR. This sample has about 340,000 distinct CDR3 sequences, with 8.5% to 9% found just once. This clonotype was seen ten or more times. Its cognate antigen is unknown. The CDR3 consists of 15 residues. With 10 bases clipped from V and 2 bases from J, the junction kept 12 bases outside the gene matches. The germline CDR1 and CDR2 sequences are SEHNR and FQNEAQ (reference sequence). The chain couples TRBV7-9 to TRBJ2-5; 8 bases align to TRBD1. The receptor was isolated from a man younger than 35 who received the YFV17D yellow fever vaccine. Sequenced here: PBMCs, sampled on the day of the first yellow fever vaccination. CDR3 bases: TGTGCCACCTGCCCGGGACAGGCCGTTCAAGAGACCCAGTACTTC. This encodes CATCPGQAVQETQYF.